The 13 T cell receptor beta chains reported below all come from one sample, sequenced in a study of molecular identifiers for immune sequencing clone quantification. TCRdb recomputed calls from the PCR reads with MiXCR, one row per CDR3 protein. The sample has under 11,000 distinct CDR3 sequences, about a fifth seen once; the top ten hold roughly 1.5%. The sample consisted of naive CD8+ T cells from blood, with Jurkat cell RNA spiked in. Subset denoted: FACS-sorted CD8+CD4-CCR7+CD45RA+ naive T cells. The receptors originated from a human donor in good health. Some libraries in this study had Jurkat cell RNA spiked in.

With respect to this clonotype: This may be a read error, as it is one base from a much larger clone. DNA of the CDR3: TGCGCCAGCAGTGACGCAACCGGATCCGGGGAGCTGTTTTTT. Protein product: CASSDATGSGELFF. This chain uses TRBV4-1 with TRBJ2-2; D is undetermined. Germline CDR1 MGHRA, CDR2 YSYEKL. Trimming shortened V by 6 bases and J by 6 bases, and 14 bases separated the two germline ends. There are 14 residues in the CDR3.

The CDR3 sequence is CASSLARGQGTGELFF. As DNA, the CDR3 is TGTGCCAGCAGTTTAGCCCGCGGACAAGGCACCGGGGAGCTGTTTTTT. This chain links TRBV12-3 or TRBV12-4 with TRBJ2-2; maybe TRBD1 (5 bases). The CDR3 is 16 amino acids. Trimming stripped 0 bases from V and 4 bases from J, with 12 bases between.

This clonotype was seen more than once but under ten times. A read error may explain this, as a much larger clone is one base away. The chain carries TRBV4-3 and TRBJ2-7; tentatively, D is TRBD1 (5 bases). Germline values: CDR1 LGHNA, CDR2 YSLEER. The CDR3 sequence is 15 residues long. CDR3 amino acids: CANSPGPGNGYEQYF. In DNA, the CDR3 is TGCGCCAACAGCCCGGGTCCAGGGAACGGCTACGAGCAGTACTTC.

This clonotype was seen a few times. V usage is TRBV27 and J usage is TRBJ2-3, with D possibly matching TRBD2 (6 bases). Per germline, CDR1 MNHEY and CDR2 SMNVEV (reference sequence). The CDR3 length is 16 residues. The V end lost 6 bases, the J end lost 1 base, and 17 bases lay between the germline ends. For the CDR3, the DNA is TGTGCCAGCAGCATCGGGACTCCGCTGGGCACAGATACGCAGTATTTT. Translating gives CASSIGTPLGTDTQYF.

In regard to this clonotype: Possible read error: a much larger clone is one base away. This chain joins TRBV6-1 and TRBJ2-7; D unresolved. Germline values: CDR1 MNHNS, CDR2 SASEGT. CDR3 length equals 14 residues. V gave up 5 bases and J gave up 2 bases, with 13 bases separating them. The CDR3, as DNA: TGTGCCAGCAGTCGTGGACCGGCCCCCTACGAGCAGTACTTC. Its translation is CASSRGPAPYEQYF.

The chain links TRBV5-1 to TRBJ2-2; D might be TRBD1 (6 bases). The CDR3 has 14 residues. Trimming stripped 4 bases from V and 6 bases from J, with 13 bases between. Germline CDR1 is SGHRS and CDR2 is YFSETQ. Written as DNA, the CDR3 is TGCGCCAGCAGCGGACCCAGGGGTTCCGGGGAGCTGTTTTTT. Encoded protein: CASSGPRGSGELFF.

A word on this clonotype: One junction end disagrees with the germline gene, perhaps due to a read error. The chain links TRBV20-1 to TRBJ2-7, with 8 bases lining up with TRBD2. Germline CDR1 and CDR2: DFQATT and SNEGSKA (reference sequence). This CDR3 is 14 amino acids long. CDR3 in amino acids: CSASSGTSSCEQYF. CDR3 nucleotide sequence: TGCAGTGCTAGTAGCGGGACGAGCTCCTGCGAGCAGTACTTC.

In regard to this clonotype: This may come from a read error, since a much larger clone is one base off. The chain recombines TRBV13 with TRBJ2-7, with 8 bases aligning to TRBD1. V was pared by 5 bases and J by 9 bases, with 12 bases of the junction left unmatched. CDR1 PRHDT and CDR2 FYEKMQ come from the germline V gene (reference sequence). The CDR3 is 14 amino acids. CDR3 amino acids: CASSTRQGKNGQYF. The CDR3 DNA follows: TGTGCCAGCAGCACCCGACAGGGGAAGAACGGGCAGTACTTC.

By share, this clonotype counts as medium-sized. CDR3: CASSPGSGGLTNEKLFF. Written as DNA, the CDR3 is TGTGCCAGCAGCCCCGGGAGCGGGGGGCTGACTAATGAAAAACTGTTTTTT. The chain combines TRBV7-9 with TRBJ1-4; tentatively, D is TRBD1 (6 bases). Trimming removed 5 bases at V and 2 bases at J, with 18 bases between. CDR1 is SEHNR, CDR2 FQNEAQ, per germline (reference sequence). CDR3 size: 17 residues. The full variable domain, rest sourced from reference TRBV7-9 and TRBJ1-4, is DTGVSQNPRHKITKRGQNVTFRCDPISEHNRLYWYRQTLGQGPEFLTYFQNEAQLEKSRLLSDRFSAERPKGSFSTLEIQRTEQGDSAMYLCASSPGSGGLTNEKLFFGSGTQLSVL.

This clonotype was seen many times. The genes are TRBV4-3 and TRBJ2-7, with a possible D match to TRBD1 (6 bases). Germline CDR1 is LGHNA and CDR2 is YSLEER. Deletions cut 1 base from V and 7 bases from J, with 20 bases between. This CDR3 contains 16 residues. The CDR3 region has the DNA TGCGCCAGCAGCCAAGCTCCCAGCTGGGGGCAGGGGGAGCAGTACTTC. Its translation is CASSQAPSWGQGEQYF.

This clonotype is judged medium-sized. The V call is TRBV19, the J call TRBJ2-3, with 12 bases aligning to TRBD2. There are 17 residues in the CDR3. The germline V gene has CDR1 LNHDA and CDR2 SQIVND (reference sequence). The V gene end was trimmed by 3 bases and the J gene end by 3 bases; junction bases not matched to a gene: 7. CDR3 amino acids: CASSMASGGAFTDTQYF. The CDR3 DNA sequence: TGTGCCAGTAGTATGGCTAGCGGGGGGGCTTTTACAGATACGCAGTATTTT.

This clonotype was found a few times. Just one base apart from a much larger clone, this may be a read error. J is TRBJ2-3 and V is TRBV7-9; TRBD2 aligns across 7 bases. The CDR3 sequence is 16 residues long. From germline, CDR1 is SEHNR and CDR2 FQNEAQ (reference sequence). CDR3 protein: CVSSPRAGPSTDTQYF. CDR3 bases: TGTGTCAGCAGCCCAAGAGCGGGACCTAGCACAGATACGCAGTATTTT.

This clonotype is deemed medium-sized (0.01 to 0.1%). The chain links TRBV5-1 to TRBJ1-1; D gene ambiguous. The germline V gene encodes CDR1 SGHRS and CDR2 YFSETQ. Trimming removed 0 bases at V and 0 bases at J, with 9 bases between. This CDR3 region has 15 residues. The CDR3 coding sequence is TGCGCCAGCAGCTTGGATCCGGTGATGAACACTGAAGCTTTCTTT. It is translated as CASSLDPVMNTEAFF.